This paragraph reports one T cell receptor (beta chain). The record originates from a study of blood T cell repertoires in COVID-19. Background on the study: Acute and convalescent COVID-19 samples came from the United States, Italy and Spain. The cDNA or gDNA used as material had been derived from T cells, B-cell-depleted T cells, or PBMCs.

The V gene's germline CDR1 is MNHEY and CDR2 SVGAGI. The CDR3 runs 14 residues. Trimming removed 7 bases from V and 7 bases from J, with 19 bases in between. Study processing details: Amplification of reference gene primers provided the estimated nucleated cell counts. Sequenced by immunoSEQ multiplex PCR; TCRdb stores in-frame clones only, minus some. The V and J calls and clone size come from that table; D and trimming were worked out from the DNA. This table holds about 140,000 clones, approximately 84% found once. The receptor was isolated from a human donor in a cohort sampled during active COVID-19. The chain recombines TRBV6-5 with TRBJ1-1, with D possibly being TRBD1 (5 bases). The sample comprised peripheral blood. The CDR3 coding sequence is TGTGCCAGCAATAGGGGTTGGAGGGAGGGTGAAGCTTTCTTT. Protein product: CASNRGWREGEAFF.